These 13 T cell receptor beta chains were all obtained from the same sample, sequenced in a study of T cell clonality in common variable immunodeficiency. Points from the study as a whole: Common variable immunodeficiency TCR beta sequences reportedly had fewer deletions and N-nucleotide insertions.

These TCRs are of unknown antigen specificity. TCRdb's copy holds only in-frame clones and misses some; the assay was immunoSEQ multiplex PCR. This sample shows 25,000 to 30,000 clones and no singletons; 3% to 3.5% rests with the ten largest. Input material: peripheral blood mononuclear cells. Every receptor here comes from a human donor with common variable immunodeficiency.

This clone was counted many times. The DNA ends 3 residues before the CDR3 does, and the rest of the CDR3 is filled in from the germline J gene. This chain connects TRBV18 to TRBJ1-5; 8 nucleotides match TRBD1. V lost 3 bases, J lost 4 bases, and 2 bases stayed unmatched. CDR1 and CDR2 from the germline V gene are KGHSH and LQKENI. CDR3 length equals 14 residues. The part of the CDR3 DNA that was read is TGTGCCAGCTCACCTAACAGGGGGAATCAGCCC. Its translation: CASSPNRGNQP. The whole CDR3 protein is CASSPNRGNQPQHF.

Comment on this clone: The read ends 3 residues shy of where the CDR3 ends; the end is completed using the germline J gene. V gene TRBV18 combines with J gene TRBJ2-2; D may be TRBD1 (5 bases). Germline V gene data show CDR1 as KGHSH and CDR2 as LQKENI. Trimming took 3 bases from V and 1 from J, leaving 6 bases between them. The CDR3 loop spans 14 amino acids. CDR3 protein: CASSPTENTGELFF. The part of the CDR3 DNA that was read is TGTGCCAGCTCACCGACAGAGAACACCGGGGAG.

This clone was detected ten times or more. The read gets to within 3 residues of the CDR3 end, and the germline J gene fills in the rest. The J gene is TRBJ2-5, the V gene TRBV5-1, with unresolved D. This CDR3 region has 11 residues. V was trimmed by 4 bases and J by 5 bases, leaving 6 bases between them. Germline CDR1 reads SGHRS; CDR2 reads YFSETQ. The part of the CDR3 DNA that was read is TGCGCCAGCAGCACTAAGGAGACC. Encoded protein: CASSTKET. The entire CDR3 reads CASSTKETQYF.

Details on this clone: The missing CDR3 end, 3 residues past where the read stops, is filled in from the germline J gene. The rearrangement joins TRBV5-1 to TRBJ2-7, with TRBD2 matching over 9 bases. The junction had 7 bases not matched to a gene; V was cut back by 0 bases and J by 6 bases. In germline, CDR1 is SGHRS, CDR2 YFSETQ. The CDR3 is 15 amino acids. CDR3 DNA (partial): TGCGCCAGCAGCTTGGGAGTAGCGGGGGTCTCCGAG. Amino acid sequence: CASSLGVAGVSE. The full-length CDR3 reads as CASSLGVAGVSEQYF.

This clone has more than one count but fewer than ten. The read falls 3 residues short of the CDR3 end, and the missing part is taken from the germline J gene. The chain employs TRBV7-6 and TRBJ2-1; D is undetermined. With 3 bases removed from V and 4 bases from J, the gap between germline ends came to 10 bases. This CDR3 has 14 residues. The V gene's germline CDR1 is SGHVS and CDR2 FNYEAQ. CDR3 DNA (partial): TGTGCCAGCAGCTTCCGTCCAGTATACAATGAG. Protein: CASSFRPVYNE. The whole CDR3 sequence is CASSFRPVYNEQFF.

This clone occurred many times. The CDR3 end lies 3 residues beyond the end of the read and is filled in from the germline J gene. This chain links TRBV29-1 with TRBJ2-7; D not certain. Trimming took 5 bases from V and 6 from J, leaving 11 bases between them. Germline V gene data show CDR1 as SQVTM and CDR2 as ANQGSEA. The CDR3 runs 11 residues. The CDR3 bases that were read are TGCAGCGTTCTAGATTTCGGCGAG. This translates into CSVLDFGE. The whole CDR3 sequence reads CSVLDFGEQYF.

A note on this clone: The read comes to an end 3 residues before the CDR3 does, leaving the germline J gene to fill in the end. The chain uses TRBV7-9 and TRBJ2-7; a weak D match, TRBD1 (6 bases). The V end lost 1 base, the J end lost 3 bases, and 10 bases lay between the germline ends. Germline-derived CDR1 and CDR2 are SEHNR and FQNEAQ (reference sequence). The length of the CDR3 is 14 residues. The covered CDR3 bases are TGTGCCAGCAGCTTAGAAGGGGGACGCTACGAG. Translating it yields CASSLEGGRYE. The entire CDR3 sequence reads CASSLEGGRYEQYF.

This clone was detected ten times or more. The read halts 3 residues ahead of the CDR3 end, with the missing end drawn from the germline J gene. This chain connects TRBV4-2 to TRBJ2-4, with TRBD2 identical over 15 bases. Germline V lookup: CDR1 LGHNA, CDR2 YNFKEQ. This CDR3 has 17 amino acids. Trimming cost V 4 bases and J 6 bases; bases outside gene matches: 7. CDR3 sequence reads: CASSRLRTSGGVNIQYF. The covered CDR3 bases are TGTGCCAGCAGCCGTCTCAGGACTAGCGGGGGGGTAAACATT.

In this sample, this clone turned up a few times. One junction end disagrees with the germline gene, perhaps due to a read error. Coverage ceases 3 residues before the CDR3 finishes, and the germline J gene fills in the end. The J gene is TRBJ2-3, the V gene TRBV19; D is possibly TRBD2 (6 bases). Germline assignment: CDR1 LNHDA and CDR2 SQIVND (reference sequence). The CDR3 sequence is 17 residues long. The CDR3 loop reads CASSIAPRGTLTDAQYF. Partial CDR3 DNA: TGTGCCAGTAGTATAGCCCCACGGGGGACCCTCACAGATGCG.

Comment on this clone: Read coverage stops 3 residues before the CDR3 terminus; the germline J gene supplies the remainder. V is TRBV7-8 and J is TRBJ2-7; TRBD2 is a possible D gene (6 bases). This CDR3 is built from 15 residues. Germline-derived CDR1 and CDR2 are SGHVS and FQNEAQ. Trimming left V 5 bases short and J 4 bases short, with 18 bases between. The sequenced CDR3 bases are TGTGCCAGCAGCGCCGCCGGGACTGCATGGTACGAG. The encoded protein is CASSAAGTAWYE. The CDR3 as a whole reads CASSAAGTAWYEQYF. Full variable domain (outside the CDR3, taken from reference TRBV7-8 and TRBJ2-7): GAGVSQSPRYKVAKRGQDVALRCDPISGHVSLFWYQQALGQGPEFLTYFQNEAQLDKSGLPSDRFFAERPEGSVSTLKIQRTQQEDSAVYLCASSAAGTAWYEQYFGPGTRLTVT.

This clone was seen at least ten times. Read sequence stops 3 residues before the CDR3 end, and the germline J gene provides the missing end. The chain recombines TRBV20-1 with TRBJ2-1; D possibly corresponds to TRBD2 (5 bases). The germline V gene has CDR1 DFQATT and CDR2 SNEGSKA (reference sequence). V lost 5 bases and J lost 0, with 11 bases in between. The CDR3 sequence is 14 residues long. The CDR3 loop is CSALTKTSYNEQFF. CDR3 DNA, as far as it was read: TGCAGTGCTTTGACTAAAACCTCCTACAATGAG.

This clone was observed at least ten times. Coverage ceases 3 residues before the CDR3 finishes, and the germline J gene fills in the end. The V call is TRBV7-3, the J call TRBJ1-6, with TRBD1 identical over 8 bases. This CDR3 comprises 15 residues. Germline V gene data show CDR1 as SGHTA and CDR2 as FQGTGA. Trimming cost V 2 bases and J 10 bases; bases outside gene matches: 7. The CDR3 bases that were read are TGTGCCAGCAGCTTAGGACAGGGCGGTGGATCACCC. It specifies CASSLGQGGGSP. The full CDR3 sequence reads CASSLGQGGGSPLHF.

For this clone: The read halts 3 residues ahead of the CDR3 end, with the missing end drawn from the germline J gene. V gene TRBV6-1 combines with J gene TRBJ1-3; D possibly corresponds to TRBD1 (5 bases). The germline V gene encodes CDR1 MNHNS and CDR2 SASEGT. This CDR3 is 14 amino acids long. V was shortened by 4 bases and J by 2 bases, with 9 bases between the two germline ends. This CDR3 reads CASSGGLTGNTIYF. The CDR3 bases that were read are TGTGCCAGCAGTGGGGGACTAACTGGAAACACC.